These 28 T cell receptor beta chains were sequenced from one sample in a study of immune evolution from preneoplasia to lung adenocarcinoma. Method: immunoSEQ multiplex PCR; TCRdb's copy keeps in-frame clones and lacks some. Here the sample spans around 6,200 clones, approximately 80% being singletons. Sequenced input: FFPE adjacent normal lung tissue. The receptor set was obtained from a donor of 70 years or more with lung adenocarcinoma.

As concerns this clone: An end of the junction differs from the germline gene, which may be a read error. This chain joins TRBV5-1 and TRBJ1-3; weak D call: TRBD1 (5 bases). CDR1 and CDR2 from the germline V gene are SGHRS and YFSETQ. The CDR3 extends over 15 amino acids. CDR3 protein: CTSSSGGTQGNTIYF. CDR3 DNA: TGCACCAGCAGCTCGGGAGGGACTCAAGGGAACACCATATATTTT.

This clone rates as large (0.1 to 1%). The genes are TRBV11-3 and TRBJ2-1; 9 nucleotides agree with TRBD2. This CDR3 has 18 amino acids. V gave up 5 bases and J gave up 6 bases; unmatched junction bases: 17. Germline CDR1 SGHNT, CDR2 YENEEA. DNA of the CDR3: TGTGCCAGCAGCCCACGACGGGGGCGGGAGGGCGGTGGCAATGAGCAGTTCTTC. It is translated as CASSPRRGREGGGNEQFF.

The rearrangement links TRBV5-4 to TRBJ2-6; D may be TRBD1 or TRBD2 (6 bases each). CDR3 length: 15 amino acids. Germline V CDR1 and CDR2: SGHNT, YYREEE (reference sequence). Trimming took 2 bases from V and 1 from J, leaving 7 bases between them. CDR3 residues: CASSLGGSGANVLTF. CDR3 bases: TGTGCCAGCAGCTTAGGGGGGTCTGGGGCCAACGTCCTGACTTTC.

The chain combines TRBV7-6 with TRBJ2-1; D perhaps matches TRBD1 (6 bases). The germline gives CDR1 SGHVS, CDR2 FNYEAQ. CDR3 length: 15 residues. Trimming removed 5 bases from V and 6 bases from J, with 17 bases in between. The CDR3 DNA sequence: TGTGCCAGCAGCGCCCGGGACAAGGCTTTCAATGAGCAGTTCTTC. As protein: CASSARDKAFNEQFF. The whole variable domain, filled in from reference TRBV7-6 and TRBJ2-1, reads GAGVSQSPRYKVTKRGQDVALRCDPISGHVSLYWYRQALGQGPEFLTYFNYEAQQDKSGLPNDRFSAERPEGSISTLTIQRTEQRDSAMYRCASSARDKAFNEQFFGPGTRLTVL.

The rearrangement uses TRBV11-2 and TRBJ2-1, with unresolved D. The germline V gene has CDR1 SGHAT and CDR2 FQNNGV. The CDR3 has 15 residues. Trimming stripped 1 base from V and 1 base from J, with 8 bases between. In DNA, the CDR3 is TGTGCCAGCAGCTTAGGGGGTGCGTCCTACAATGAGCAGTTCTTC. Translated, it gives CASSLGGASYNEQFF.

The chain couples TRBV7-8 to TRBJ2-7; 8 bases are a match to TRBD2. Germline lookup yields CDR1 SGHVS and CDR2 FQNEAQ. Trimming took 2 bases from V and 2 from J; bases not matched to a gene: 11. The CDR3 has 17 residues. The CDR3 bases are TGTGCCAGCAGCTTAATGACAACGGGAGGGACTCCCTACGAGCAGTACTTC. Protein sequence: CASSLMTTGGTPYEQYF.

This chain uses TRBV7-3 with TRBJ1-1; 9 bases are shared with TRBD1. CDR1 is SGHTA, CDR2 FQGTGA, per germline. CDR3 length equals 13 residues. Trimming cost V 5 bases and J 4 bases; bases outside gene matches: 2. The CDR3, as DNA: TGTGCCAGCAGCATACAGGGGGCCACTGAAGCTTTCTTT. It yields the protein CASSIQGATEAFF.

This clone was detected a few times. The chain carries TRBV18 and TRBJ2-7, with 7 bases lining up with TRBD1. The germline gives CDR1 KGHSH, CDR2 LQKENI. This CDR3 has 14 amino acids. V shed 3 bases and J 5 bases; nucleotides not matched to a gene: 7. Here the CDR3 DNA reads TGTGCCAGCTCACCGGGACAGCAAAGGAACGAGCAGTACTTC. Translating it yields CASSPGQQRNEQYF.

The CDR3 region is CASSLGLAAREQYF. The CDR3, as DNA: TGTGCCAGCAGCCTCGGACTAGCGGCACGCGAGCAGTACTTC. J is TRBJ2-7 and V is TRBV5-4; TRBD2 matches at 10 bases. This CDR3 spans 14 amino acids. Per germline, CDR1 SGHNT and CDR2 YYREEE (reference sequence). The V segment lost 4 bases and the J segment 6 bases; nucleotides outside the gene matches: 7. Supplemented by reference TRBV5-4 and TRBJ2-7, the full variable domain reads ETGVTQSPTHLIKTRGQQVTLRCSSQSGHNTVSWYQQALGQGPQFIFQYYREEENGRGNFPPRFSGLQFPNYSSELNVNALELDDSALYLCASSLGLAAREQYFGPGTRLTVT.

The chain carries TRBV6-5 and TRBJ2-5, with no clear D. V lost 0 bases and J 1 base, leaving 12 bases between the germline ends. CDR1 is MNHEY and CDR2 is SVGAGI in the germline V gene. The CDR3 length is 16 residues. The CDR3 sequence is CASSYSIDSSQETQYF. The CDR3 DNA reads as TGTGCCAGCAGTTACTCGATTGATAGCAGCCAAGAGACCCAGTACTTC.

The gene calls are TRBV6-1 and TRBJ1-2; 9 nucleotides line up with TRBD1. This CDR3 is built from 15 residues. Germline CDR1 MNHNS, CDR2 SASEGT. J gave up 4 bases and V 10 bases, and 13 bases lay outside the gene matches. CDR3 DNA sequence: TGTGCCACTTCGTGGGGGACAGGGTCTCCCTATGGCTACACCTTC. Amino acids: CATSWGTGSPYGYTF.

The chain has TRBV10-3 and TRBJ2-7, with TRBD1 identical over 9 bases. The germline gives CDR1 ENHRY, CDR2 SYGVKD. The V gene end was trimmed by 8 bases and the J gene end by 4 bases; junction bases not matched to a gene: 15. There are 16 residues in the CDR3. CDR3 nucleotides: TGTGCCATCTCCAGCGCCCCGGGACAGGGAGGGTACGAGCAGTACTTC. Translation: CAISSAPGQGGYEQYF.

Of note for this clone: A read error may account for a junction end that differs from germline. This chain uses TRBV5-4 with TRBJ2-3, with a tentative D call TRBD2 (5 bases). The germline V gene encodes CDR1 SGHNT and CDR2 YYREEE (reference sequence). This CDR3 comprises 15 residues. The CDR3 sequence is CANSPGRGHTDTQYF. The CDR3 coding sequence is TGTGCCAACAGCCCAGGACGGGGTCACACAGATACGCAGTATTTT.

This clone was detected only a few times. The V call is TRBV11-3, the J call TRBJ2-7; unclear D gene. Trimming cost V 5 bases and J 0 bases, with 5 bases left between them. CDR1 and CDR2 from the germline V gene are SGHNT and YENEEA. CDR3 length: 12 amino acids. The CDR3 region has the DNA TGTGCCAGCAGCCCCAACTCCTACGAGCAGTACTTC. Amino acid sequence: CASSPNSYEQYF.

V and J are TRBV5-1 and TRBJ1-4, with 10 positions matching TRBD1. This CDR3 is built from 14 residues. The J segment lost 8 bases and the V segment lost 7 bases, leaving 8 bases of the junction unmatched. Germline V CDR1 and CDR2: SGHRS, YFSETQ. CDR3: CASSRDRGREKLFF. The CDR3 DNA reads TGCGCCAGCTCACGGGACAGGGGAAGGGAAAAACTGTTTTTT.

In nucleotides, the CDR3 is TGTGCCAGTAGTATGGGGGGCGGCGGGAGGTCCAATGAGCAGTTCTTC. It specifies CASSMGGGGRSNEQFF. The V call is TRBV19, the J call TRBJ2-1; 8 bases agree with TRBD2. Unmatched junction bases numbered 10, after V lost 3 bases and J lost 6 bases. Germline V CDR1 and CDR2: LNHDA, SQIVND (reference sequence). CDR3 length: 16 residues.

V is TRBV6-1 and J is TRBJ1-5, with TRBD1 identical over 7 bases. The CDR3 runs to 13 residues. Germline lookup yields CDR1 MNHNS and CDR2 SASEGT. V shed 5 bases and J 7 bases; nucleotides not matched to a gene: 5. The CDR3, as DNA: TGTGCCAGCAGTCCAGGGGGGGGACAGCCCCAGCATTTT. The encoded protein is CASSPGGGQPQHF.

The chain couples TRBV21-1 to TRBJ2-7; TRBD2 is the table's D call and was not checked against the DNA. TRBV21-1 is a pseudogene locus. CDR3 length: 15 amino acids. The CDR3 DNA is TGTGCCAGCAGCAAACTCGCTAGCGGAGATTACGAGCAGTACTTC. Translated: CASSKLASGDYEQYF.

This clone appeared once. Other DNA sequences of this sample code for an identical CDR3. The chain couples TRBV28 to TRBJ1-5; D is uncertain. V was pared by 2 bases and J by 5 bases, with 13 bases between. The CDR3 is 15 residues long. Germline V CDR1 and CDR2: MDHEN, SYDVKM. The CDR3 region has the DNA TGTGCCAGCAGTTTAGGCCACGGGTCTTATCAGCCCCAGCATTTT. Translation gives CASSLGHGSYQPQHF.

The chain joins TRBV4-1 to TRBJ1-2; 12 bases line up with TRBD1. After removal of 0 bases from V and 8 bases from J, the junction contained 7 bases not matched to a gene. The CDR3 is 16 residues long. Per germline, CDR1 MGHRA and CDR2 YSYEKL. CDR3 nucleotide sequence: TGCGCCAGCAGCCAAGATCGGGACAGGGGGCGCGAGGGCTACACCTTC. Protein product: CASSQDRDRGREGYTF.

This chain connects TRBV5-1 to TRBJ2-3, with 7 bases lining up with TRBD1. Germline-derived CDR1 and CDR2 are SGHRS and YFSETQ. The length of the CDR3 is 15 residues. V trimming: 0 bases; J trimming: 6 bases; junction bases outside the gene matches: 7. The CDR3 reads CASSLGQGNGDTQYF. The CDR3 region has the DNA TGCGCCAGCAGCTTGGGACAGGGCAATGGTGATACGCAGTATTTT.

The chain employs TRBV6-6 and TRBJ1-1; 8 nucleotides align to TRBD1. V gave up 5 bases and J gave up 1 base; unmatched junction bases: 3. CDR1 and CDR2 (germline): MNHNY, SVGAGI (reference sequence). The CDR3 is 14 amino acids. Written as DNA, the CDR3 is TGTGCCAGCAGTCCACAGGGGGGGAACACTGAAGCTTTCTTT. Amino acid sequence: CASSPQGGNTEAFF.

The V gene is TRBV5-6, the J gene TRBJ1-1; D might be TRBD1 (5 bases). Looked up from germline, CDR1 is SGHDT and CDR2 is YYEEEE. The CDR3 is made up of 17 amino acids. V was pared by 0 bases and J by 4 bases, with 19 bases between. CDR3 DNA: TGTGCCAGCAGCTTGGTTGGTTTTGGATTAGGGACCACTGAAGCTTTCTTT. Its protein is CASSLVGFGLGTTEAFF.

The chain couples TRBV5-1 to TRBJ2-3, with TRBD1 matching over 7 bases. With V trimmed by 3 bases and J by 7 bases, 2 bases remained unmatched. Germline assignment: CDR1 SGHRS and CDR2 YFSETQ. CDR3 length: 12 amino acids. In DNA form, the CDR3 reads TGCGCCAGCAGCTGGGACAGTTATACGCAGTATTTT. Amino acid sequence: CASSWDSYTQYF. Full variable domain (rest looked up from reference TRBV5-1 and TRBJ2-3): KAGVTQTPRYLIKTRGQQVTLSCSPISGHRSVSWYQQTPGQGLQFLFEYFSETQRNKGNFPGRFSGRQFSNSRSEMNVSTLELGDSALYLCASSWDSYTQYFGPGTRLTVL.

This clone was observed a single time. The chain uses TRBV30 and TRBJ2-2; 9 positions agree with TRBD1. The germline V gene encodes CDR1 GTSNPN and CDR2 SVGIG (reference sequence). The trim removed 4 bases at V and 7 bases at J, leaving 1 base unmatched. The CDR3 runs 12 residues. Here the CDR3 DNA reads TGTGCCTGGAACAGGGGGCACGGGGAGCTGTTTTTT. Residues: CAWNRGHGELFF.

The chain links TRBV19 to TRBJ2-1; 10 nucleotides agree with TRBD2. The V gene end was trimmed by 8 bases and the J gene end by 7 bases; junction bases not matched to a gene: 8. CDR3 size: 14 residues. In germline, CDR1 is LNHDA, CDR2 SQIVND (reference sequence). CDR3 DNA sequence: TGTGCCAGTGTTAGCGGGAGGAACCTTAATGAGCAGTTCTTC. It encodes CASVSGRNLNEQFF.

For this clone: The limits of the CDR3 on the DNA are not certain, so only TCRdb's listed CDR3 is given. V is TRBV30 and J is TRBJ1-1; the table assigns TRBD1, which was not confirmed against the DNA. The germline V gene encodes CDR1 GTSNPN and CDR2 SVGIG (reference sequence). The CDR3 is 11 residues long, ends included. The CDR3 protein is CAWGAGAATFF.

The CDR3 DNA sequence: TGTGCCAGCAGCTTTTCACAGGGGGCCCTCGGAAACATTCAGTACTTC. Protein: CASSFSQGALGNIQYF. J is TRBJ2-4 and V is TRBV5-4; 9 bases align to TRBD1. The CDR3 is made up of 16 amino acids. Germline CDR1 and CDR2: SGHNT and YYREEE (reference sequence). The V gene end was trimmed by 2 bases and the J gene end by 6 bases; junction bases not matched to a gene: 9.